This T cell receptor beta chain was observed in a study of type 1 and type 2 diabetes patients. Deletions cut 1 base from V and 2 bases from J, with 12 bases between. Germline V gene sequence: CDR1 LNHNV, CDR2 YYDKDF (reference sequence). The CDR3 has 15 residues. The PCR template was genomic DNA. The TCR beta CDR3 region was amplified using 30 forward and 13 reverse primers. MiXCR was run by TCRdb on the multiplex PCR reads, yielding one entry per CDR3 protein. The table has around 300,000 distinct CDR3 sequences, over 45% seen once; the top ten hold approximately 14%. Sequenced material: peripheral blood mononuclear cells (PBMCs). This TCR was recovered from a man aged 18-30 years with type 2 diabetes. The J gene is TRBJ2-7, the V gene TRBV15, with D unresolved. The CDR3 nucleotides read TGTGCCACCAGCAGAGGGGGTAGCCGACCCTACGAGCAGTACTTC. It specifies CATSRGGSRPYEQYF.